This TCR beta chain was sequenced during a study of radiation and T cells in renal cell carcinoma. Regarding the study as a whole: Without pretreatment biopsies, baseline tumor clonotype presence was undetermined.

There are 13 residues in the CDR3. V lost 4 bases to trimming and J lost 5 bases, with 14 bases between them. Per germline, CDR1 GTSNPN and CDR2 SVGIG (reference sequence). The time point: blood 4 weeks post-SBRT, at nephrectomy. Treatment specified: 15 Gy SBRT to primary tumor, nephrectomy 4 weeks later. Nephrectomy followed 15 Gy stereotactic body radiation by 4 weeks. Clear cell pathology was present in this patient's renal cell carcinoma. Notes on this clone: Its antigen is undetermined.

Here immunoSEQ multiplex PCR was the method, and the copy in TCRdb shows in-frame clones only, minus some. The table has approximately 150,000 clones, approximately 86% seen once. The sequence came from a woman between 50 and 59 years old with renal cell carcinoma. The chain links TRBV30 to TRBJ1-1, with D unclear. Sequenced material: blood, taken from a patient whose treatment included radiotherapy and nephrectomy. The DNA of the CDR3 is TGTGCCTGGAAAAGGACCCCGGGAACTGAAGCTTTCTTT. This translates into CAWKRTPGTEAFF. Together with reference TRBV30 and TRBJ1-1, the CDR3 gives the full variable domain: SQTIHQWPATLVQPVGSPLSLECTVEGTSNPNLYWYRQAAGRGLQLLFYSVGIGQISSEVPQNLSASRPQDRQFILSSKKLLLSDSGFYLCAWKRTPGTEAFFGQGTRLTVV.